The source of this T cell receptor beta chain is a study of tumor-infiltrating lymphocytes in primary liver carcinoma. Turning to the study itself: Tumors measured 4.2 to 10 cm and were stage T1-T3 N0M0.

Unsorted bulk tissue, about 17-34 mg of it, served as the source for co-extraction of RNA and DNA. Remarks on this clonotype: Compared with germline, one end of the junction differs, possibly owing to a read error.

TCR beta cDNA was prepared out of roughly 0.5 ug total RNA by means of a constant-region primer. TCR beta libraries came from three nested multiplex PCR rounds using slightly modified ARM-PCR. TCRdb fed the multiplex PCR reads into MiXCR, producing one record per CDR3 protein. The table has about 54,000 distinct CDR3 sequences, about 73% seen once. The sequencing sample was made of liver tumor tissue from sampling region 2. As to subset: tumor region T2, inferior pole. The sequence came from a man aged 35-49 years with primary liver carcinoma and hepatitis B virus infection.

CDR3 region: CASSQLQEATGANVQTF. The CDR3 DNA is TGCGCCAGCAGTCAGCTACAAGAGGCTACTGGGGCCAACGTCCAGACTTTC. The rearrangement uses TRBV4-1 and TRBJ2-6, with a tentative D call TRBD1 (5 bases). The CDR3 runs 17 residues. CDR1 is MGHRA, CDR2 YSYEKL, per germline.